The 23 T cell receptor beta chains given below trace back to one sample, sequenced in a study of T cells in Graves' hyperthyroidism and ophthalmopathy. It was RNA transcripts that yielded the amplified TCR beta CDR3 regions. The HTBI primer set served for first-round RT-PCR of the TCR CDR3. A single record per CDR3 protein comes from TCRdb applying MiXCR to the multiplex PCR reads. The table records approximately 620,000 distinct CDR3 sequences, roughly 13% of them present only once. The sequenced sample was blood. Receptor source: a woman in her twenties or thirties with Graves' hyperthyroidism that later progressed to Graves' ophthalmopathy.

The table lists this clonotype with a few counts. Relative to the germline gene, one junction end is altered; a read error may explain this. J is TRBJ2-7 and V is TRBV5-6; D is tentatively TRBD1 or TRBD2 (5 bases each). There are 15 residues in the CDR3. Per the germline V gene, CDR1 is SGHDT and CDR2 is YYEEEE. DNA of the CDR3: TGTGCCAGCAGCTTGCCGGGACCTCCCTCCAACGAGCAGTACTTC. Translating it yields CASSLPGPPSNEQYF.

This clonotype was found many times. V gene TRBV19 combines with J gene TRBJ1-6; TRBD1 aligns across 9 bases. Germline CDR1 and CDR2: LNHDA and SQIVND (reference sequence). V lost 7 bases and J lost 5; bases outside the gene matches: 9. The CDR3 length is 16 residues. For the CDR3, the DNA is TGTGCCAGTACCCTATTCCGGGACAGGGATAATTCACCCCTCCACTTT. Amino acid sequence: CASTLFRDRDNSPLHF.

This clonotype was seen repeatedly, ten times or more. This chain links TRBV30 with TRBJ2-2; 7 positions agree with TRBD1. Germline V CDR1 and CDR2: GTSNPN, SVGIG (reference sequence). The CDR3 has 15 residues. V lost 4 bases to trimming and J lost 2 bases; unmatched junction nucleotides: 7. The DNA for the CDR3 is TGTGCCTGGACCCCAGGACAGGCCAACACCGGGGAGCTGTTTTTT. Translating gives CAWTPGQANTGELFF.

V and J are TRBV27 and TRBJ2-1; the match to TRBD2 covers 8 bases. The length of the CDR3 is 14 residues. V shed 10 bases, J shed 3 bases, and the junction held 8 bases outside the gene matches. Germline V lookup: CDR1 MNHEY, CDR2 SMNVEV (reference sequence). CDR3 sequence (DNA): TGTGCCACCGGGAGGGGCTCACACTACAATGAGCAGTTCTTC. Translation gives CATGRGSHYNEQFF.

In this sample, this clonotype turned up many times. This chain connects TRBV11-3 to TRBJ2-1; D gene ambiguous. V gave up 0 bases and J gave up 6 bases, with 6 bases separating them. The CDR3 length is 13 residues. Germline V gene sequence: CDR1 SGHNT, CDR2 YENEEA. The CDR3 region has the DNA TGTGCCAGCAGCTTAGAACGGAGCAATGAGCAGTTCTTC. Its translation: CASSLERSNEQFF.

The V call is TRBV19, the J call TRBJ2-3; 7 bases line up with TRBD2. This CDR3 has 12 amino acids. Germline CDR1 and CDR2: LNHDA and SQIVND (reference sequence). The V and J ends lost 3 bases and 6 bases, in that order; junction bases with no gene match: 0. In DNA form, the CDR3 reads TGTGCCAGTAGTATGGGAGGGGATACGCAGTATTTT. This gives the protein CASSMGGDTQYF. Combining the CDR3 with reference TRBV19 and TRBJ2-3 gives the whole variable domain DGGITQSPKYLFRKEGQNVTLSCEQNLNHDAMYWYRQDPGQGLRLIYYSQIVNDFQKGDIAEGYSVSREKKESFPLTVTSAQKNPTAFYLCASSMGGDTQYFGPGTRLTVL.

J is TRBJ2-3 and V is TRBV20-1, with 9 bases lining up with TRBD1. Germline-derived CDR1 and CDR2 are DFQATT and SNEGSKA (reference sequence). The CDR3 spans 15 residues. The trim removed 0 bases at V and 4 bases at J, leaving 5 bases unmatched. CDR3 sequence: CSARDEDRGPDTQYF. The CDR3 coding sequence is TGCAGTGCTAGAGATGAGGACAGGGGCCCAGATACGCAGTATTTT.

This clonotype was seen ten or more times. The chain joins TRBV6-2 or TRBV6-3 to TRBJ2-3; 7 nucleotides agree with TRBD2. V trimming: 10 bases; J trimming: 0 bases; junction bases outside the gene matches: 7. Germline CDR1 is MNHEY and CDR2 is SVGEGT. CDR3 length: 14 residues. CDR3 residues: CATGDSGSTDTQYF. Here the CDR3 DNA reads TGTGCCACCGGGGATAGCGGGAGCACAGATACGCAGTATTTT.

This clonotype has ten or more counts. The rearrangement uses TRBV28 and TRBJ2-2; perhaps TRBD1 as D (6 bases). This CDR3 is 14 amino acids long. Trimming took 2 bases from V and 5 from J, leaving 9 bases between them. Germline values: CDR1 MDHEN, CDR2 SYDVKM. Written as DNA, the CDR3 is TGTGCCAGCAGTTTAGGGACACAAACCGGGGAGCTGTTTTTT. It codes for CASSLGTQTGELFF.

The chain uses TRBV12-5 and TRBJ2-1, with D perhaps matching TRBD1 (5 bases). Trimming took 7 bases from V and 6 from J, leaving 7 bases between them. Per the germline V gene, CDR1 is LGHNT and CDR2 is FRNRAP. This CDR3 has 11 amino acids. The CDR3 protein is CASDQGNEQFF. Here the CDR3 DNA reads TGTGCTAGTGACCAGGGCAATGAGCAGTTCTTC.

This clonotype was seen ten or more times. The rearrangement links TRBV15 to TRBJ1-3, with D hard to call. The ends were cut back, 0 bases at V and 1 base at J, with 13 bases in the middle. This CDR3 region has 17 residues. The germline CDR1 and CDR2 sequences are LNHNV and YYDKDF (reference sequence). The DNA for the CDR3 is TGTGCCACCAGCAGAGATTTGGGAACAATATCTGGAAACACCATATATTTT. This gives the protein CATSRDLGTISGNTIYF.

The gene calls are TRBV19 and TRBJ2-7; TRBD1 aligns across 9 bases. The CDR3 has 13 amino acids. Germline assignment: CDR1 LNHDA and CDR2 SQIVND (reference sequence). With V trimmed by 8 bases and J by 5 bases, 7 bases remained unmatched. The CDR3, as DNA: TGTGCCAGTTGGGACAGGGACGCTCACGAGCAGTACTTC. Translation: CASWDRDAHEQYF.

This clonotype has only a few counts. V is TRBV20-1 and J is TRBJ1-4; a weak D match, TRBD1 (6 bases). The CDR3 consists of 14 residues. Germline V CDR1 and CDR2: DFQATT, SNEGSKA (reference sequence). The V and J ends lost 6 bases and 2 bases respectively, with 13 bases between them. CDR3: CSARRGGTNEKLFF. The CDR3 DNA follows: TGCAGTGCCCGGAGAGGGGGGACTAATGAAAAACTGTTTTTT.

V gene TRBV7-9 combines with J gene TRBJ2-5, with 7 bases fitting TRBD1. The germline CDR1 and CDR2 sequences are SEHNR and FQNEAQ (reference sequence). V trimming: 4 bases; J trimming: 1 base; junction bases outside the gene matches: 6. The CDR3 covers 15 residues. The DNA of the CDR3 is TGTGCCAGCAGCTCCGAAACAGGGGTCCAAGAGACCCAGTACTTC. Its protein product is CASSSETGVQETQYF.

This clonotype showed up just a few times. CDR3 protein: CASSVDSNEQFF. The CDR3 DNA reads TGTGCCAGCAGCGTAGACAGCAATGAGCAGTTCTTC. The chain carries TRBV9 and TRBJ2-1; D is unresolved. The germline V gene encodes CDR1 SGDLS and CDR2 YYNGEE. This CDR3 has 12 amino acids. Between the trimmed V and J ends, which lost 0 bases and 6 bases, there was a span of 4 bases.

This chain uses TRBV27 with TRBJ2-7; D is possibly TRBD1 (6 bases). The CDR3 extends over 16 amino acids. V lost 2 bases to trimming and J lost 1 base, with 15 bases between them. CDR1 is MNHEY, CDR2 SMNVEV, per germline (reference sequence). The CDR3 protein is CASSLDNRVASYEQYF. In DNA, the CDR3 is TGTGCCAGCAGTTTAGATAACAGGGTGGCTTCCTACGAGCAGTACTTC.

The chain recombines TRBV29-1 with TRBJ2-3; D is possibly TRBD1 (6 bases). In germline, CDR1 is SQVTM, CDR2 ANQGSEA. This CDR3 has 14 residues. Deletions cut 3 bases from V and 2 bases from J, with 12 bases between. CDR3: CSVEGQTNTDTQYF. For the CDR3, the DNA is TGCAGCGTTGAGGGACAAACGAACACAGATACGCAGTATTTT.

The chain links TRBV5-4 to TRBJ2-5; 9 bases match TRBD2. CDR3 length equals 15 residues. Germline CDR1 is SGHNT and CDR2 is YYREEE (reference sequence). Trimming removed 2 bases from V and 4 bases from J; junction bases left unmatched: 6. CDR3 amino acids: CASSLPGLAGETQYF. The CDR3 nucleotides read TGTGCCAGCAGCTTACCGGGACTAGCAGGAGAGACCCAGTACTTC.

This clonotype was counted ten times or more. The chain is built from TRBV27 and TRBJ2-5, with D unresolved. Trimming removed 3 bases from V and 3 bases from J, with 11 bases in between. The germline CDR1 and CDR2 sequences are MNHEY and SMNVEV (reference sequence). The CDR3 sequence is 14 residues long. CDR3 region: CASSFISGEETQYF. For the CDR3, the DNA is TGTGCCAGCAGTTTTATCTCTGGAGAAGAGACCCAGTACTTC.

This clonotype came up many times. CDR3 nucleotide sequence: TGTGCCAGCAGTTTATTAGGGATTGATACGCAGTATTTT. This encodes CASSLLGIDTQYF. The gene calls are TRBV27 and TRBJ2-3; D is unclear. The CDR3 runs 13 residues. The germline gives CDR1 MNHEY, CDR2 SMNVEV (reference sequence). V was cut by 1 base and J by 6 bases, with 8 bases left in between.

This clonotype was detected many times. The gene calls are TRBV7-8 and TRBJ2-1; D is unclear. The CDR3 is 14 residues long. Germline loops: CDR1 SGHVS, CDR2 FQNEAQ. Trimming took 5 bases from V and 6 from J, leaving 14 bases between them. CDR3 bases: TGTGCCAGCAGCCGTAGAGCCAGCCCCAATGAGCAGTTCTTC. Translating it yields CASSRRASPNEQFF. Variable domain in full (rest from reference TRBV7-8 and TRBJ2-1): GAGVSQSPRYKVAKRGQDVALRCDPISGHVSLFWYQQALGQGPEFLTYFQNEAQLDKSGLPSDRFFAERPEGSVSTLKIQRTQQEDSAVYLCASSRRASPNEQFFGPGTRLTVL.

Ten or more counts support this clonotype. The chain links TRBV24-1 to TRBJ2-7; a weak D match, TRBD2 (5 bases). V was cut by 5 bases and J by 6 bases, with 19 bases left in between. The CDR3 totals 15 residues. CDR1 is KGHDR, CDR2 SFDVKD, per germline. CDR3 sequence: CATSAADSLWAEQYF. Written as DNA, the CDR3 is TGTGCCACCAGTGCCGCGGACTCCCTCTGGGCCGAGCAGTACTTC.

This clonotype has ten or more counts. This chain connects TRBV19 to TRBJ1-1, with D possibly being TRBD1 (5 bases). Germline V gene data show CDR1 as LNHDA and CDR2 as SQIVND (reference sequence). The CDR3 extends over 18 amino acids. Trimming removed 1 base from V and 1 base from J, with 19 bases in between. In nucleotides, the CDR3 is TGTGCCAGTAGTATAGTCCCCAGGGTCACAGAGGGGAACACTGAAGCTTTCTTT. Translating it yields CASSIVPRVTEGNTEAFF.